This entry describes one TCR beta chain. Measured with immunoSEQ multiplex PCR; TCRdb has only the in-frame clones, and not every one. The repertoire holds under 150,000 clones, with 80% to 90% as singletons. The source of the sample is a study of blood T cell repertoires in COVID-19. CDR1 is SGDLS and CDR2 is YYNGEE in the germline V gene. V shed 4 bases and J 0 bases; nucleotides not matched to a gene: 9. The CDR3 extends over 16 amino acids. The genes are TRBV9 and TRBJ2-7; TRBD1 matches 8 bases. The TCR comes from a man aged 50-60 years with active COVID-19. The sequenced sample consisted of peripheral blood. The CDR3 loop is CASSPQAGGFSYEQYF. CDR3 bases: TGTGCCAGCAGCCCCCAGGCAGGGGGCTTCTCCTACGAGCAGTACTTC.